This T cell receptor beta chain was sequenced in a study of type 1 regulatory T cells. TCRdb re-analysed the reads in MiXCR, keeping a single row per CDR3 protein. This sample has roughly 60,000 distinct CDR3 sequences, with 62% found just once. On this clonotype: The antigen is undetermined.

Sample: cultured non-Tr1 T cells, either the whole culture or a sorted T cell fraction (not recorded which). The clonotype originates from a human donor in good health.

The CDR3 protein is CASSGGYGYTF. The CDR3 DNA reads TGTGCCAGCAGTGGCGGGTATGGCTACACCTTC. This chain connects TRBV2 to TRBJ1-2; no firm D call. Trimming removed 4 bases from V and 5 bases from J, with 5 bases in between. The CDR3 covers 11 residues. Germline V lookup: CDR1 SNHLY, CDR2 FYNNEI.